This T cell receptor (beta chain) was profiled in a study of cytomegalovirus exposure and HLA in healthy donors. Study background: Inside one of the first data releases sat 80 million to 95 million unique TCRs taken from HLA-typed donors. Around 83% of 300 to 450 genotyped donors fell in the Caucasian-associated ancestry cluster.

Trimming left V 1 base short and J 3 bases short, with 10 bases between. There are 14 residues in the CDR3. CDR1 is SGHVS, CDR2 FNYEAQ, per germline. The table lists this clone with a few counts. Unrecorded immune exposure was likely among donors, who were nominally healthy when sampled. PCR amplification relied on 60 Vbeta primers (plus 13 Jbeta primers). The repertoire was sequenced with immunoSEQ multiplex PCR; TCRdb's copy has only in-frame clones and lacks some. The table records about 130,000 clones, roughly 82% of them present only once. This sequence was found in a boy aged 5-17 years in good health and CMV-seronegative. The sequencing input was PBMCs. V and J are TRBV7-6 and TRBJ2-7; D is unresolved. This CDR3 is CASSLGQNLYEQYF. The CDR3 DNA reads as TGTGCCAGCAGCTTAGGCCAGAATCTCTACGAGCAGTACTTC.